This T cell receptor (beta chain) was identified during a study of T cells in Graves' hyperthyroidism and ophthalmopathy. Whole-study results and caveats: Most thyroid clonotypes with frequency above 0.001 were detected in blood.

CDR3 length: 12 amino acids. Trimming pared 6 bases from V and 5 bases from J, leaving 10 bases between. In its sample, this clonotype was seen many times. What it binds is unknown. TCR beta CDR3 region amplification was performed from RNA transcripts. Primed by the HTBI set, a first-round RT-PCR was run on the TCR CDR3. TCRdb re-called the multiplex PCR reads through MiXCR, storing one row per CDR3 protein. The sample records approximately 400,000 distinct CDR3 sequences, more than 15% being singletons. What was sequenced was blood. This receptor was obtained from a woman under 30 with Graves' hyperthyroidism. The V gene is TRBV12-3 or TRBV12-4, the J gene TRBJ1-2; D possibly corresponds to TRBD1 (5 bases). The CDR3 loop reads CASSDDSYGYTF. CDR3 DNA sequence: TGTGCCAGCAGCGACGACAGTTATGGCTACACCTTC.